These T cell receptor beta chains were read from a single sample in a study of beta chain features in type 1 diabetes. The table came from immunoSEQ multiplex PCR; TCRdb's copy has only in-frame clones and leaves some out. The table has some 150,000 clones, about 13% seen once. Material for sequencing was central memory CD4+ T cells from blood. Receptors originate from a man younger than 35 with type 1 diabetes. CDR3s include the opening cysteine and the closing phenylalanine or tryptophan. The D gene is left open where the match is weak. A row's size may be missing; if present it is once, few, many or a size class.

d_call,j_call,clone_size,v_call,cdr3_aa,cdr3_nt
-,TRBJ2-5,few,TRBV10-2,CASRVGGVETQYF,TGCGCCAGCAGGGTCGGCGGGGTTGAGACCCAGTACTTC
-,TRBJ2-7,many,TRBV11-2,CASSLGAGTPYEQYF,TGTGCCAGCAGCCTCGGGGCAGGGACACCCTACGAGCAGTACTTC
TRBD2,TRBJ2-3,few,TRBV5-1,CASSLGGASGGTDTQYF,TGCGCCAGCAGCTTGGGAGGCGCTAGCGGTGGGACAGATACGCAGTATTTT
TRBD1,TRBJ1-1,few,TRBV18,CASYPGQGTSEAFF,TGTGCCAGCTACCCTGGACAGGGGACAAGCGAAGCTTTCTTT
-,TRBJ2-7,-,TRBV2,CASGPEQGLWNEQYF,TGTGCCAGCGGACCCGAACAGGGTTTATGGAACGAGCAGTACTTC
TRBD1,TRBJ2-7,few,TRBV6-6,CASTRTGAPYEQYF,TGTGCCAGCACGAGGACAGGGGCCCCCTACGAGCAGTACTTC
-,TRBJ2-1,many,TRBV4-1,CASSRGPTGSYNEQFF,TGCGCCAGCAGCCGAGGTCCGACAGGTTCCTACAATGAGCAGTTCTTC
-,TRBJ2-5,few,TRBV2,CASSVQYEETQYF,TGTGCCAGCAGTGTCCAGTACGAAGAGACCCAGTACTTC
TRBD1,TRBJ1-1,-,TRBV27,CASSPGTGGAGAFF,TGTGCCAGCAGTCCAGGGACAGGGGGCGCAGGGGCTTTCTTT
-,TRBJ2-5,few,TRBV11-2,CASSPQRETQYF,TGTGCCAGCAGCCCCCAGCGGGAGACCCAGTACTTC
TRBD1,TRBJ1-1,-,TRBV7-2,CASSGQGVTEAFF,TGTGCCAGCAGCGGACAGGGCGTCACTGAAGCTTTCTTT
-,TRBJ1-5,-,TRBV21-1,CASSKEAGHSNQPQHF,TGTGCCAGCAGCAAAGAGGCAGGACATAGCAATCAGCCCCAGCATTTT
-,TRBJ2-7,-,TRBV5-1,CASSRLQGHEQYF,TGCGCCAGCAGCCGATTACAGGGTCACGAGCAGTACTTC
-,TRBJ2-2,many,TRBV14,CASSSQTGELFF,TGTGCCAGCAGCTCTCAAACCGGGGAGCTGTTTTTT
TRBD2,TRBJ2-3,-,TRBV5-1,CASSLGTSGTDTQYF,TGCGCCAGCAGCTTGGGGACTAGCGGCACAGATACGCAGTATTTT
-,TRBJ2-5,-,TRBV7-7,CASSLVGVRETQYF,TGTGCCAGCAGCTTAGTTGGGGTGCGGGAGACCCAGTACTTC
-,TRBJ2-3,-,TRBV10-3,CAISISPASDTQYF,TGTGCCATCAGCATATCACCGGCGTCGGATACGCAGTATTTT
-,TRBJ1-3,few,TRBV25-1,CASSETDRPRNTIYF,TGTGCCAGCAGTGAAACCGACAGGCCCCGAAACACCATATATTTT
-,TRBJ2-5,few,TRBV5-1,CASSPGREETQYF,TGCGCCAGCAGCCCGGGACGGGAGGAGACCCAGTACTTC
TRBD1,TRBJ2-7,-,TRBV28,CASGITGGNEQYF,TGTGCCAGCGGTATTACAGGGGGCAACGAGCAGTACTTC
-,TRBJ1-1,-,TRBV2,CATGRGTEAFF,TGTGCCACGGGGAGGGGAACTGAAGCTTTCTTT
-,TRBJ2-6,-,TRBV30,CAWSLQGTGANVLTF,TGTGCCTGGAGTCTTCAGGGTACCGGGGCCAACGTCCTGACTTTC
TRBD2,TRBJ2-7,few,TRBV2,CASGETSGTYEQYF,TGTGCCAGCGGTGAGACTAGCGGCACCTACGAGCAGTACTTC
TRBD1,TRBJ1-1,few,TRBV11-2,CASHSPGQGTEAFF,TGTGCCAGCCACTCTCCGGGACAGGGCACTGAAGCTTTCTTT
TRBD2,TRBJ2-2,-,TRBV7-9,CASSSPLGTSSNTGELFF,TGTGCCAGCAGCTCACCCCTGGGGACTAGCTCGAACACCGGGGAGCTGTTTTTT
TRBD1,TRBJ2-3,few,TRBV6-5,CASSWTGTSTDTQYF,TGTGCCAGCAGTTGGACAGGGACTAGCACAGATACGCAGTATTTT
TRBD2,TRBJ2-5,-,TRBV29-1,CSVEGRTSRETQYF,TGCAGCGTTGAAGGGCGGACTAGCCGGGAGACCCAGTACTTC
TRBD1,TRBJ1-2,-,TRBV5-6,CASSPPPHRGRGYTF,TGTGCCAGCAGCCCACCCCCACACAGGGGGCGAGGCTACACCTTC
TRBD1,TRBJ1-2,few,TRBV6-1,CASSDPRTGSGYTF,TGTGCCAGCAGTGATCCCAGGACAGGTTCTGGCTACACCTTC
-,TRBJ1-1,-,TRBV29-1,CSVDSDTEAFF,TGCAGCGTTGACTCAGACACTGAAGCTTTCTTT
TRBD2,TRBJ2-3,-,TRBV7-9,CASSLRGGFTDTQYF,TGTGCCAGCAGCTTACGCGGGGGGTTCACAGATACGCAGTATTTT
TRBD1,TRBJ1-1,few,TRBV29-1,CSATTGAGNTEAFF,TGCAGCGCGACGACAGGGGCCGGGAACACTGAAGCTTTCTTT
-,TRBJ2-1,few,TRBV7-3,CASSLSQGNDEQFF,TGTGCCAGCAGCCTTTCACAGGGTAACGATGAGCAGTTCTTC
-,TRBJ2-3,few,TRBV2,CASSDELGQYF,TGTGCCAGCAGCGACGAGTTGGGGCAGTATTTT
TRBD1,TRBJ2-5,-,TRBV27,CASKRTGEETQYF,TGTGCCAGCAAGCGGACAGGGGAAGAGACCCAGTACTTC
-,TRBJ1-2,-,TRBV20-1,CSLGSGYTF,TGCAGTCTGGGGTCTGGCTACACCTTC
-,TRBJ2-7,-,TRBV19,CASGTYYEQYF,TGTGCCAGTGGGACTTACTACGAGCAGTACTTC